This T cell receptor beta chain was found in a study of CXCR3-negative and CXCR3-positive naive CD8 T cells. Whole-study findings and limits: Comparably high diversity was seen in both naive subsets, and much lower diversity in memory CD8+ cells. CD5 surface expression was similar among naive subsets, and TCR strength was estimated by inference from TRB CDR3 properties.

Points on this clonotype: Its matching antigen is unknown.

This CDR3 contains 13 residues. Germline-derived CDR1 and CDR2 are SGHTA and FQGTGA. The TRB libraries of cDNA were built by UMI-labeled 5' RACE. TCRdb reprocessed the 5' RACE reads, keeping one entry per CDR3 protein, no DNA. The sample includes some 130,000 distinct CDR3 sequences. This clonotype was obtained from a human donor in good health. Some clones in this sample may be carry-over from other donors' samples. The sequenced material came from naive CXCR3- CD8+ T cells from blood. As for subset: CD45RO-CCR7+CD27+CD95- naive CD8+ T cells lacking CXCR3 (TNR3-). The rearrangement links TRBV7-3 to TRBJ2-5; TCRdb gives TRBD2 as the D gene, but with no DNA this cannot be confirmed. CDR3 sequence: CASSFGREETQYF. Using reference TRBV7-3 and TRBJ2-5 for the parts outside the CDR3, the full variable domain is GAGVSQTPSNKVTEKGKYVELRCDPISGHTALYWYRQSLGQGPEFLIYFQGTGAADDSGLPNDRFFAVRPEGSVSTLKIQRTERGDSAVYLCASSFGREETQYFGPGTRLLVL.